Below, 18 T cell receptor beta chains from the same sample are listed, as sequenced in a study of blood T cell repertoires in COVID-19. The data were produced by immunoSEQ multiplex PCR, yet TCRdb's version contains in-frame clones alone and is incomplete. The table includes 220,000 or so clones, roughly four fifths detected once. Input material: peripheral blood. These receptors were obtained from a woman aged 80 or over with COVID-19, enrolled during active disease.

The chain carries TRBV7-8 and TRBJ2-5; 9 nucleotides agree with TRBD2. The CDR3 is made up of 22 amino acids. Trimming removed 5 bases from V and 5 bases from J; junction bases left unmatched: 30. CDR1 is SGHVS, CDR2 FQNEAQ, per germline. The CDR3 sequence: CASSVDLFSKVSPGTSRETQYF. The CDR3 nucleotides read TGTGCCAGCAGCGTCGACTTATTTAGTAAGGTCTCTCCAGGGACTAGCAGGGAGACCCAGTACTTC. Together with reference TRBV7-8 and TRBJ2-5, the CDR3 gives the full variable domain: GAGVSQSPRYKVAKRGQDVALRCDPISGHVSLFWYQQALGQGPEFLTYFQNEAQLDKSGLPSDRFFAERPEGSVSTLKIQRTQQEDSAVYLCASSVDLFSKVSPGTSRETQYFGPGTRLLVL.

The CDR3 bases are TGTGCCAGCAGCCAAGAGGCGGGGGGGATAGCCAAAAACATTCAGTACTTC. This gives the protein CASSQEAGGIAKNIQYF. The chain is built from TRBV4-2 and TRBJ2-4, with 9 bases aligning to TRBD2. V lost 0 bases, J lost 0 bases, and 3 bases stayed unmatched. The CDR3 loop spans 17 amino acids. Germline V gene sequence: CDR1 LGHNA, CDR2 YNFKEQ.

The gene calls are TRBV7-9 and TRBJ1-1, with no clear D. Germline CDR1 reads SEHNR; CDR2 reads FQNEAQ (reference sequence). The V end lost 5 bases, the J end lost 2 bases, and 9 bases lay between the germline ends. The CDR3 loop spans 13 amino acids. The CDR3 loop reads CASSNYLNTEAFF. CDR3 sequence (DNA): TGTGCCAGCAGCAATTATCTTAACACTGAAGCTTTCTTT.

This chain links TRBV18 with TRBJ2-2; D may be TRBD2 (6 bases). CDR1 and CDR2 (germline): KGHSH, LQKENI. This CDR3 is built from 14 residues. V lost 3 bases and J 5 bases, leaving 10 bases between the germline ends. For the CDR3, the DNA is TGTGCCAGCTCACCGGAGGGTTTGACCGGGGAGCTGTTTTTT. Translated: CASSPEGLTGELFF.

The chain links TRBV21-1 to TRBJ1-5; whether TRBD1, the table's D call, matches the DNA was not checked. TRBV21-1 is designated a pseudogene. CDR3 size: 20 residues. For the CDR3, the DNA is TGTGCCAGCAGCAAAGAGACATATCCCCGACAGACCGATAGCAATCAGCCCCAGCATTTT. As protein: CASSKETYPRQTDSNQPQHF.

This rearrangement joins TRBV18 to TRBJ2-5; D not certain. CDR1 is KGHSH and CDR2 is LQKENI in the germline V gene. This CDR3 is 15 amino acids long. V lost 0 bases to trimming and J lost 5 bases, with 13 bases between them. CDR3 nucleotides: TGTGCCAGCTCACCACCCAACCTCCGCAGGGAGACCCAGTACTTC. It yields the protein CASSPPNLRRETQYF.

This chain uses TRBV21-1 with TRBJ2-5; TRBD2 is the table's D call and was not checked against the DNA. TRBV21-1 is described as a pseudogene. The CDR3 length is 15 residues. CDR3 residues: CASSKGLAGEETQYF. The CDR3 bases are TGTGCCAGCAGCAAAGGGCTAGCGGGAGAAGAGACCCAGTACTTC.

This clone has only a few counts. The chain is built from TRBV6-4 and TRBJ1-5; 9 bases agree with TRBD1. CDR3 size: 16 residues. Germline-derived CDR1 and CDR2 are MRHNA and SNTAGT. With V trimmed by 4 bases and J by 0 bases, 4 bases remained unmatched. DNA for the CDR3: TGTGCCAGCAGTGTAGGGGACAGGGTTAGCAATCAGCCCCAGCATTTT. Amino acid sequence: CASSVGDRVSNQPQHF.

The V call is TRBV7-3, the J call TRBJ2-1; 9 bases agree with TRBD2. Germline V CDR1 and CDR2: SGHTA, FQGTGA. The CDR3 contains 14 residues. Trimming cost V 6 bases and J 9 bases; bases outside gene matches: 9. The CDR3 nucleotides are TGTGCCAGCAGGGGAGGGACTAGCCCGAGTGAGCAGTTCTTC. Translated: CASRGGTSPSEQFF.

This clone was picked up a small number of times. This sequence joins TRBV9 and TRBJ1-2, with D possibly being TRBD1 (5 bases). CDR3 length: 14 residues. V lost 3 bases, J lost 7 bases, and 16 bases lay in between. Germline loops: CDR1 SGDLS, CDR2 YYNGEE. Here the CDR3 DNA reads TGTGCCAGCAGCGGCTCCACTACCAGGGCTGGCTACACCTTC. Protein: CASSGSTTRAGYTF.

This chain links TRBV6-2 or TRBV6-3 with TRBJ2-3; 7 bases fit TRBD2. The CDR3 spans 17 residues. V lost 0 bases and J lost 2; bases outside the gene matches: 8. In germline, CDR1 is MNHEY, CDR2 SVGEGT. The CDR3 loop is CASSYSVPSGYTDTQYF. In nucleotides, the CDR3 is TGTGCCAGCAGTTACTCAGTTCCTAGCGGCTACACAGATACGCAGTATTTT.

This rearrangement joins TRBV30 to TRBJ2-2; D perhaps matches TRBD2 (5 bases). From germline, CDR1 is GTSNPN and CDR2 SVGIG (reference sequence). CDR3 size: 15 residues. Trimming removed 4 bases from V and 2 bases from J, with 14 bases in between. CDR3 loop: CAWNTGSANTGELFF. In DNA form, the CDR3 reads TGTGCCTGGAACACGGGGTCGGCAAACACCGGGGAGCTGTTTTTT.

This chain joins TRBV28 and TRBJ1-1; possible D gene TRBD1, 6 bases. The CDR3 is 15 residues long. The V end was cut by 1 base, the J end by 5 bases, with 14 bases between. Germline CDR1 is MDHEN and CDR2 is SYDVKM. As DNA, the CDR3 is TGTGCCAGCAGTTTATTAGGGGGTCCGGGAACTGAAGCTTTCTTT. Translated: CASSLLGGPGTEAFF. Together with reference TRBV28 and TRBJ1-1, the CDR3 gives the full variable domain: DVKVTQSSRYLVKRTGEKVFLECVQDMDHENMFWYRQDPGLGLRLIYFSYDVKMKEKGDIPEGYSVSREKKERFSLILESASTNQTSMYLCASSLLGGPGTEAFFGQGTRLTVV.

CDR3 in DNA: TGCGCCAGCAGCCGGACAGGGGCGAACACTGAAGCTTTCTTT. This sequence encodes CASSRTGANTEAFF. The chain has TRBV5-1 and TRBJ1-1; 9 positions agree with TRBD1. This CDR3 has 14 residues. Germline V lookup: CDR1 SGHRS, CDR2 YFSETQ. V was pared by 4 bases and J by 1 base, with 2 bases of the junction left unmatched.

V is TRBV5-4 and J is TRBJ2-2; 13 nucleotides line up with TRBD2. Germline V CDR1 and CDR2: SGHNT, YYREEE (reference sequence). The CDR3 extends over 16 amino acids. Trimming took 4 bases from V and 3 from J; bases not matched to a gene: 3. CDR3 in DNA: TGTGCCAGCAGCCCACTAGCGGGGGGGTACACCGGGGAGCTGTTTTTT. It translates to CASSPLAGGYTGELFF.

The CDR3 loop is CASSLGGVNTGELFF. The CDR3 DNA follows: TGTGCCAGCAGCTTAGGCGGAGTGAACACCGGGGAGCTGTTTTTT. The V call is TRBV5-4, the J call TRBJ2-2, with D unresolved. Germline values: CDR1 SGHNT, CDR2 YYREEE (reference sequence). The CDR3 runs to 15 residues. V gave up 2 bases and J gave up 1 base, with 9 bases separating them.

The chain carries TRBV6-5 and TRBJ1-1; possibly TRBD1 for D (5 bases). This CDR3 region has 14 residues. Looked up from germline, CDR1 is MNHEY and CDR2 is SVGAGI. Trimming shortened V by 6 bases and J by 2 bases, and 13 bases separated the two germline ends. CDR3 DNA: TGTGCCAGCAGCGGGCGACAGATCAACACTGAAGCTTTCTTT. Amino acids: CASSGRQINTEAFF.

Ten or more counts support this clone. This chain links TRBV30 with TRBJ2-7, with 9 bases that match TRBD1. CDR3 length: 15 residues. V gave up 6 bases and J gave up 1 base; unmatched junction bases: 10. CDR1 and CDR2 from the germline V gene are GTSNPN and SVGIG (reference sequence). CDR3 protein: CACLGQGYRSYEQYF. The CDR3 DNA sequence: TGTGCCTGTTTAGGACAGGGGTATCGATCCTACGAGCAGTACTTC.